Listed here are 8 T cell receptor beta chains from one sample, sequenced in a study of monozygotic twins with inflammatory bowel disease. After re-calling the 5' RACE reads, TCRdb lists one entry per CDR3 protein, DNA absent. The repertoire shows 150,000 to 200,000 distinct CDR3 sequences; the top ten hold 6.5% to 9%. The sequenced sample consisted of blood. These receptors were obtained from a human donor with ulcerative colitis or Crohn's disease, or a healthy co-twin of an affected twin (not recorded which).

The V and J genes are TRBV7-9 and TRBJ1-2. The CDR3 sequence is 15 residues long. Germline V gives CDR1 SEHNR, CDR2 FQNEAQ (reference sequence). The CDR3 sequence: CASSDAGGPVYGYTF.

This rearrangement joins TRBV7-3 to TRBJ2-3; with no DNA, the TCRdb D assignment of TRBD2 cannot be verified. The length of the CDR3 is 15 residues. CDR1 and CDR2 (germline): SGHTA, FQGTGA. CDR3 region: CASRPSGGSTDTQYF.

V is TRBV20-1 and J is TRBJ1-2; TCRdb returns TRBD1, unconfirmable since there is no DNA. The germline CDR1 and CDR2 sequences are DFQATT and SNEGSKA (reference sequence). This CDR3 region has 15 residues. The CDR3 sequence: CSARDPPQGSYGYTF.

The rearrangement uses TRBV28 and TRBJ2-7; no DNA is available, so the TRBD1 call from TCRdb remains unchecked. The CDR3 runs to 16 residues. Looked up from germline, CDR1 is MDHEN and CDR2 is SYDVKM. The CDR3: CASSLTTDRGRNEQYF.

The chain combines TRBV7-9 with TRBJ1-1. The CDR3 spans 13 residues. The germline V gene encodes CDR1 SEHNR and CDR2 FQNEAQ (reference sequence). The CDR3 protein is CASSLERNGEAFF.

Here the CDR3 reads CASSPPTGEATEAFF. The chain links TRBV5-4 to TRBJ1-1; no DNA is available, so the TRBD1 call from TCRdb remains unchecked. The germline V gene encodes CDR1 SGHNT and CDR2 YYREEE (reference sequence). There are 15 residues in the CDR3.

The chain couples TRBV12-3 or TRBV12-4 to TRBJ1-2; no DNA is available, so the TRBD1 call from TCRdb remains unchecked. CDR3 length: 16 amino acids. The CDR3 sequence is CASSFAAGPSNYGYTF.

The chain is built from TRBV27 and TRBJ2-7; there is no DNA to check the TCRdb D call of TRBD2. The CDR3 runs 15 residues. Germline values: CDR1 MNHEY, CDR2 SMNVEV (reference sequence). The CDR3 sequence: CASSFSSGRAWEQYF.